This TCR beta chain was profiled in a study of CD8 T cells in Susac syndrome. Broader study findings: An acknowledgment was made by the study that its TCR sequencing and HLA analysis involved relatively few individuals.

Comment on this clonotype: Its antigen is not identified.

CD8+ and CD4+ T cells from blood underwent TCR beta sequencing, which was carried out in a high-throughput format. While CD8+ and CD4+ T cells were isolated negatively, TEMRA cells were enriched by FACS. Reverse transcription of about 0.45 to 1 ug RNA was carried out with random hexamers. Multiplex immunoSEQ PCR targeted 54 Vbeta and 13 Jbeta TCR beta segments. TCRdb re-called the immunoSEQ multiplex PCR reads through MiXCR, storing one row per CDR3 protein. The sample yields a few hundred thousand distinct CDR3 sequences, approximately 95% seen once. This CDR3 has 17 amino acids. The ends were cut back, 4 bases at V and 0 bases at J, with 16 bases in the middle. Germline V CDR1 and CDR2: SGHRS, YFSETQ.

V usage is TRBV5-1 and J usage is TRBJ1-4; D is possibly TRBD1 (5 bases). The sequenced sample consisted of CD4+ T cells from PBMCs. This receptor was taken from a human donor with multiple sclerosis. The CDR3 nucleotides read TGCGCCAGCAGCCCGTCCCCCGGCAGGGCAACTAATGAAAAACTGTTTTTT. This gives the protein CASSPSPGRATNEKLFF.